The next 17 T cell receptor beta chains were all read from a single sample in a study of shared clonotypes between healthy human individuals. Method: immunoSEQ multiplex PCR; TCRdb's copy keeps in-frame clones and lacks some. The sample carries approximately 2.3 million clones, 93% recorded once. The specimen was naive CD4+ T cells from PBMCs. The subset is: CD45RA+ positively selected. Receptors were obtained from a man aged 18 to 35 in good health. Some clones in this sample may be carry-over from other donors' samples.

V gene TRBV7-2 combines with J gene TRBJ2-1, with no clear D. Looked up from germline, CDR1 is SGHTA and CDR2 is FQGNSA. The CDR3 extends over 13 amino acids. The germline V and J ends were trimmed by 1 base and 8 bases, with 9 bases remaining between them. The CDR3 sequence is CASSLVRVDEQFF. As DNA, the CDR3 is TGTGCCAGCAGCTTAGTTCGAGTTGATGAGCAGTTCTTC.

V and J are TRBV6-5 and TRBJ1-2, with D unresolved. The V gene's germline CDR1 is MNHEY and CDR2 SVGAGI. V lost 2 bases and J 4 bases, leaving 17 bases between the germline ends. There are 16 residues in the CDR3. The CDR3 sequence: CASSYGSSWQLYGYTF. The CDR3 coding sequence is TGTGCCAGCAGTTACGGTTCGAGTTGGCAGCTCTATGGCTACACCTTC.

This clone was observed once. The V and J genes are TRBV18 and TRBJ1-2; the D gene is possibly TRBD1 (6 bases). Germline values: CDR1 KGHSH, CDR2 LQKENI. CDR3 length equals 16 residues. Trimming took 2 bases from V and 0 from J, leaving 13 bases between them. The CDR3 loop reads CASSPLGQNANYGYTF. The CDR3 DNA sequence: TGTGCCAGCTCACCATTGGGACAAAATGCTAACTATGGCTACACCTTC.

V is TRBV5-1 and J is TRBJ1-4; perhaps TRBD1 as D (5 bases). Germline values: CDR1 SGHRS, CDR2 YFSETQ. Trimming shortened V by 1 base and J by 5 bases, and 15 bases separated the two germline ends. CDR3 length: 16 amino acids. This CDR3 is CASSLLTGTVNEKLFF. The CDR3 DNA reads as TGCGCCAGCAGCTTGCTGACCGGGACGGTGAATGAAAAACTGTTTTTT.

V usage is TRBV27 and J usage is TRBJ2-2; no definite D call. Germline lookup yields CDR1 MNHEY and CDR2 SMNVEV (reference sequence). V lost 3 bases and J lost 3, with 2 bases in between. The CDR3 has 12 residues. Here the CDR3 reads CASSLDTGELFF. The CDR3 DNA sequence: TGTGCCAGCAGTTTGGACACCGGGGAGCTGTTTTTT.

V and J are TRBV7-8 and TRBJ1-1; D unclear. Trimming took off 1 base at V and 6 bases at J, with 15 bases between the two ends. The CDR3 has 15 amino acids. Germline-derived CDR1 and CDR2 are SGHVS and FQNEAQ. The CDR3 loop is CASSLVSWAKPEAFF. The CDR3, as DNA: TGTGCCAGCAGCTTAGTTTCTTGGGCGAAGCCTGAAGCTTTCTTT.

V and J are TRBV7-7 and TRBJ2-3, with D perhaps TRBD1 (5 bases). Germline-derived CDR1 and CDR2 are SSHAT and FNYEAQ (reference sequence). This CDR3 spans 13 amino acids. Trimming pared 1 base from V and 5 bases from J, leaving 7 bases between. The CDR3 is CASSLGQGDTQYF. The CDR3, as DNA: TGTGCCAGCAGCTTAGGTCAGGGAGATACGCAGTATTTT.

The V gene is TRBV9, the J gene TRBJ2-2; D may be TRBD1 or TRBD2 (5 bases each). V lost 4 bases to trimming and J lost 7 bases, with 14 bases between them. The CDR3 spans 14 residues. In germline, CDR1 is SGDLS, CDR2 YYNGEE. Written as DNA, the CDR3 is TGTGCCAGCAGCCGACGAGGGACGGACGGGGAGCTGTTTTTT. Protein sequence: CASSRRGTDGELFF. Complete variable domain (other parts from reference TRBV9 and TRBJ2-2): DSGVTQTPKHLITATGQRVTLRCSPRSGDLSVYWYQQSLDQGLQFLIQYYNGEERAKGNILERFSAQQFPDLHSELNLSSLELGDSALYFCASSRRGTDGELFFGEGSRLTVL.

This sequence joins TRBV25-1 and TRBJ1-1; 10 bases line up with TRBD1. The junction had 8 bases not matched to a gene; V was cut back by 7 bases and J by 3 bases. CDR1 is MGHDK and CDR2 is SYGVNS in the germline V gene. There are 15 residues in the CDR3. The CDR3 loop reads CASTNTGTGDTEAFF. CDR3 coding DNA: TGTGCCAGCACAAACACCGGGACAGGGGACACTGAAGCTTTCTTT.

The rearrangement links TRBV6-6 to TRBJ1-4; 7 positions match TRBD1. The germline V gene encodes CDR1 MNHNY and CDR2 SVGAGI (reference sequence). After removal of 6 bases from V and 8 bases from J, the junction contained 6 bases not matched to a gene. The CDR3 sequence is 13 residues long. In DNA form, the CDR3 reads TGTGCCAGCAGCCGACAGGGAGGCGAAAAACTGTTTTTT. Translating it yields CASSRQGGEKLFF.

This clone appeared a few times. J is TRBJ2-3 and V is TRBV30, with D uncertain. The CDR3 is 12 amino acids. The germline gives CDR1 GTSNPN, CDR2 SVGIG (reference sequence). With 0 bases removed from V and 3 bases from J, the gap between germline ends came to 4 bases. In DNA form, the CDR3 reads TGTGCCTGGAGTGTACGGACAGATACGCAGTATTTT. Translating gives CAWSVRTDTQYF.

This chain uses TRBV5-5 with TRBJ2-7; TRBD2 aligns across 7 bases. CDR3 length equals 14 residues. Germline CDR1 SGHKS, CDR2 YYEKEE (reference sequence). J lost 0 bases, V lost 4 bases, and 4 bases had no gene match. This CDR3 is CASSRSGDSYEQYF. In DNA form, the CDR3 reads TGTGCCAGCAGCCGAAGCGGGGACTCCTACGAGCAGTACTTC.

A few counts support this clone. This sequence joins TRBV5-6 and TRBJ2-2; 10 bases fit TRBD1. Germline assignment: CDR1 SGHDT and CDR2 YYEEEE. CDR3 length: 15 amino acids. V lost 4 bases, J lost 7 bases, and 7 bases stayed unmatched. The CDR3 DNA is TGTGCCAGCAGCCGGGGACAGGGGATTAACGGGGAGCTGTTTTTT. Amino acids: CASSRGQGINGELFF.

Notes on this clone: Distinct nucleotide sequences in the sample also encode this CDR3. The chain joins TRBV7-3 to TRBJ2-3; no firm D call. Trimming pared 5 bases from V and 0 bases from J, leaving 3 bases between. This CDR3 has 12 residues. Germline CDR1 SGHTA, CDR2 FQGTGA. This CDR3 reads CASSMSTDTQYF. The CDR3 DNA reads TGTGCCAGCAGCATGAGCACAGATACGCAGTATTTT.

The chain couples TRBV28 to TRBJ1-4, with 7 bases matching TRBD1. Germline V CDR1 and CDR2: MDHEN, SYDVKM. The CDR3 covers 15 residues. The V and J ends lost 6 bases and 11 bases, in that order; junction bases with no gene match: 15. CDR3 sequence (DNA): TGTGCCAGCAGCCCCTCGGGACAGAGTGTCCAGAAACTGTTTTTT. Translating it yields CASSPSGQSVQKLFF.

The V call is TRBV5-4, the J call TRBJ2-5; either TRBD1 or TRBD2 may fit D (6 bases each). Germline lookup yields CDR1 SGHNT and CDR2 YYREEE (reference sequence). This CDR3 region has 14 residues. V was clipped by 0 bases and J by 5 bases, with 11 bases between them. CDR3 sequence (DNA): TGTGCCAGCAGCTTGGCGGGGGCTGACGAGACCCAGTACTTC. This codes for CASSLAGADETQYF.

The chain carries TRBV9 and TRBJ2-7; D remains ambiguous. Looked up from germline, CDR1 is SGDLS and CDR2 is YYNGEE. The CDR3 loop spans 15 amino acids. V lost 0 bases to trimming and J lost 0 bases, with 10 bases between them. CDR3 in DNA: TGTGCCAGCAGCGTAGGGCCCACCCTCTCCTACGAGCAGTACTTC. It codes for CASSVGPTLSYEQYF. Full variable domain (outside the CDR3, taken from reference TRBV9 and TRBJ2-7): DSGVTQTPKHLITATGQRVTLRCSPRSGDLSVYWYQQSLDQGLQFLIQYYNGEERAKGNILERFSAQQFPDLHSELNLSSLELGDSALYFCASSVGPTLSYEQYFGPGTRLTVT.